This T cell receptor (beta chain) was identified in a study of CD8+ T cells in alopecia areata. Specified treatment: oral pan-JAK inhibitor, 5-10 mg twice daily. Obtained from alopecia areata patients were lesional scalp punch biopsies along with peripheral blood. This clone was recorded only once. This CDR3 region has 12 residues. After removal of 8 bases from V and 6 bases from J, the junction contained 4 bases not matched to a gene. CDR1 and CDR2 (germline): MNHEY, SMNVEV (reference sequence). Reverse transcription of extracted RNA yielded cDNA, which provided the sequencing template. Clones were read by immunoSEQ multiplex PCR, and TCRdb kept only the in-frame ones, dropping some. Among 110,000 to 150,000 clones listed, approximately 85% were seen once.

This material consisted of CD8+ T cells sorted from blood, taken at week 4, from a patient treated with tofacitinib. The V gene is TRBV27, the J gene TRBJ2-7, with 10 bases identical to TRBD1. The clonotype originates from a human donor with alopecia areata. DNA of the CDR3: TGTGCCAGCCGACAGGGGGCCTCCGAGCAGTACTTC. It codes for CASRQGASEQYF.